These T cell receptor beta chains were read from a single sample in a study of T cell repertoires in cytomegalovirus infection. Using its own MiXCR run on the reads, TCRdb lists one record per CDR3 protein. The sample records more than 250,000 distinct CDR3 sequences, roughly 13% being singletons. The sequenced sample was PBMCs. All receptors derive from a human donor in good health (CMV status not recorded). Some clones in this sample may be carry-over from other donors' samples. The CDR3 runs from the conserved cysteine through the conserved F or W. Each record gives: J gene, clone size, D gene, CDR3 length, V gene, CDR3 protein, CDR3 DNA. A D gene is named only where the DNA matches it firmly. Clone size is given for some rows only: seen once, a few or many times, or a class if the clone is expanded.

TRBJ2-1,few,-,16,TRBV20-1,CSAITTGGGSYNEQFF,TGCAGTGCTATCACAACAGGGGGGGGCTCCTACAATGAGCAGTTCTTC
TRBJ2-7,-,-,13,TRBV5-4,CASSLYRGYEQYF,TGTGCCAGCAGCTTGTACCGGGGGTACGAGCAGTACTTC
TRBJ2-1,-,-,15,TRBV14,CASSQSIGSLGEQFF,TGTGCCAGCAGCCAATCCATTGGCAGTCTTGGCGAGCAGTTCTTC
TRBJ1-5,many,-,17,TRBV6-2/TRBV6-3,CASSYPTGSGSNQPQHF,TGTGCCAGCAGCTACCCAACAGGGTCCGGAAGCAATCAGCCCCAGCATTTT
TRBJ1-1,few,-,14,TRBV5-4,CASSSPTQNTEAFF,TGTGCCAGCAGCTCTCCGACTCAGAACACTGAAGCTTTCTTT
TRBJ1-1,few,-,14,TRBV7-9,CASSPRATNTEAFF,TGTGCCAGCAGCCCCAGGGCTACGAACACTGAAGCTTTCTTT
TRBJ1-1,few,-,14,TRBV4-1,CASSQVVGRTEAFF,TGCGCCAGCAGCCAAGTTGTGGGACGCACTGAAGCTTTCTTT
TRBJ2-1,many,TRBD2,15,TRBV7-2,CASSPSSGSYNEQFF,TGTGCCAGCAGCCCATCTAGCGGCTCCTACAATGAGCAGTTCTTC
TRBJ2-7,-,TRBD2,20,TRBV6-2/TRBV6-3,CASGPRRGSTSSFKGYEQYF,TGTGCCAGCGGACCGAGACGCGGCTCGACTAGCTCATTCAAGGGATACGAGCAGTACTTC
TRBJ2-1,many,TRBD2,15,TRBV7-2,CASSLGASGGNEQFF,TGTGCCAGCAGCTTAGGGGCTAGCGGCGGGAATGAGCAGTTCTTC
TRBJ2-1,many,-,12,TRBV7-2,CASSFESAEQFF,TGTGCCAGCAGCTTTGAGTCGGCTGAGCAGTTCTTC
TRBJ1-3,many,-,12,TRBV7-2,CASSLAGNTIYF,TGTGCCAGCAGCTTAGCTGGAAACACCATATATTTT
TRBJ1-1,many,-,13,TRBV7-9,CASSPRDATEAFF,TGTGCCAGCAGCCCCCGGGACGCCACTGAAGCTTTCTTT
TRBJ2-3,-,TRBD2,19,TRBV19,CASSIRFWGIGGAIDTQYF,TGTGCCAGTAGTATACGATTTTGGGGAATCGGGGGGGCGATCGATACGCAGTATTTT
TRBJ1-1,few,TRBD1,12,TRBV18,CASSAQGAEAFF,TGTGCCAGCTCAGCCCAGGGGGCAGAAGCTTTCTTT
TRBJ2-2,-,-,17,TRBV29-1,CSVGGGLAEANTGELFF,TGCAGCGTTGGAGGTGGGTTGGCAGAAGCGAACACCGGGGAGCTGTTTTTT
TRBJ1-5,many,TRBD1,16,TRBV28,CASSFAGGFSNQPQHF,TGTGCCAGCAGTTTTGCAGGGGGGTTTAGCAATCAGCCCCAGCATTTT
TRBJ2-1,many,-,14,TRBV20-1,CSASVGSSINEQFF,TGCAGTGCTAGTGTGGGGAGTTCGATCAATGAGCAGTTCTTC
TRBJ2-7,-,-,14,TRBV9,CASSVGPDSYEQYF,TGTGCCAGCAGCGTAGGTCCAGACTCCTACGAGCAGTACTTC
TRBJ1-2,once,-,13,TRBV29-1,CSVQQGNDYGYTF,TGCAGCGTTCAACAGGGTAACGACTATGGCTACACCTTC
TRBJ2-7,many,-,14,TRBV25-1,CASKDTRGRYEQYF,TGTGCCAGCAAGGACACGAGGGGTCGGTACGAGCAGTACTTC
TRBJ2-1,once,TRBD2,15,TRBV28,CASEHYSGIRNEQFF,TGTGCCAGCGAGCATTATAGCGGGATTCGCAATGAGCAGTTCTTC
TRBJ2-7,many,TRBD2,17,TRBV6-2/TRBV6-3,CASSYTGTSVSSYEQYF,TGTGCCAGCAGTTACACCGGGACTAGCGTCTCCTCCTACGAGCAGTACTTC
TRBJ1-5,many,-,15,TRBV28,CASSSGASSNQPQHF,TGTGCCAGCAGTTCCGGAGCAAGTAGCAATCAGCCCCAGCATTTT
TRBJ1-1,-,-,13,TRBV29-1,CSVPGPLNTEAFF,TGCAGCGTGCCCGGTCCCCTGAACACTGAAGCTTTCTTT
TRBJ1-4,many,-,15,TRBV7-6,CASSPRPYPGEKLFF,TGTGCCAGCAGCCCCCGTCCGTACCCTGGTGAAAAACTGTTTTTT
TRBJ2-7,once,TRBD1,15,TRBV19,CASSNRDRYPDEQYF,TGTGCCAGTAGTAACCGGGACAGGTATCCGGACGAGCAGTACTTC
TRBJ1-2,many,-,15,TRBV7-8,CASSLEAGAAYGYTF,TGTGCCAGCAGCTTAGAAGCAGGGGCAGCCTATGGCTACACCTTC
TRBJ1-3,-,-,13,TRBV11-2,CASSRSSGNTIYF,TGTGCCAGCAGCCGTTCGTCTGGAAACACCATATATTTT
TRBJ1-1,many,-,14,TRBV6-1,CASSEGDKDTEAFF,TGTGCCAGCAGTGAAGGGGACAAAGACACTGAAGCTTTCTTT
TRBJ1-1,-,-,12,TRBV20-1,CSAFSASTEAFF,TGCAGTGCTTTCAGCGCCTCCACTGAAGCTTTCTTT
TRBJ1-2,-,-,14,TRBV20-1,CSARDSSRFYGYTF,TGCAGTGCTAGAGATAGTTCACGGTTCTATGGCTACACCTTC
TRBJ2-1,many,TRBD2,17,TRBV20-1,CSAIPSGSGLFYNEQFF,TGCAGTGCTATACCCAGCGGGAGTGGGTTGTTTTACAATGAGCAGTTCTTC
TRBJ2-7,-,-,14,TRBV20-1,CSASSLGWADEQYF,TGCAGTGCTAGCTCTCTGGGCTGGGCGGACGAGCAGTACTTC
TRBJ1-5,-,-,14,TRBV2,CASSEGRNNQPQHF,TGTGCCAGCAGTGAAGGACGGAATAATCAGCCCCAGCATTTT
TRBJ1-6,many,-,15,TRBV7-9,CASSPLRGQFSPLHF,TGTGCCAGCAGTCCCCTGAGGGGCCAATTTTCACCCCTCCACTTT
TRBJ2-7,many,TRBD1,14,TRBV7-2,CASSLNRGWYEQYF,TGTGCCAGCAGCTTAAACAGGGGGTGGTACGAGCAGTACTTC
TRBJ1-1,-,TRBD1,15,TRBV9,CASSVLQGVNTEAFF,TGTGCCAGCAGCGTACTACAGGGGGTTAACACTGAAGCTTTCTTT
TRBJ2-2,many,TRBD1,17,TRBV6-4,CASSEFPGQSNTGELFF,TGTGCCAGCAGTGAGTTTCCGGGACAGTCGAACACCGGGGAGCTGTTTTTT
TRBJ2-7,many,TRBD1,17,TRBV7-2,CASSLRDRGALGYEQYF,TGTGCCAGCAGCCTCCGGGACAGGGGGGCCCTGGGCTACGAGCAGTACTTC
TRBJ2-3,-,-,15,TRBV5-4,CASSLAQQGTDTQYF,TGTGCCAGCAGCTTGGCCCAGCAGGGGACAGATACGCAGTATTTT
TRBJ2-7,many,-,14,TRBV7-9,CASSFGLAGYEQYF,TGTGCCAGCAGCTTCGGTCTAGCAGGTTACGAGCAGTACTTC
TRBJ1-2,many,-,13,TRBV7-2,CASSLARGNGYTF,TGTGCCAGCAGCTTAGCGCGAGGGAATGGCTACACCTTC